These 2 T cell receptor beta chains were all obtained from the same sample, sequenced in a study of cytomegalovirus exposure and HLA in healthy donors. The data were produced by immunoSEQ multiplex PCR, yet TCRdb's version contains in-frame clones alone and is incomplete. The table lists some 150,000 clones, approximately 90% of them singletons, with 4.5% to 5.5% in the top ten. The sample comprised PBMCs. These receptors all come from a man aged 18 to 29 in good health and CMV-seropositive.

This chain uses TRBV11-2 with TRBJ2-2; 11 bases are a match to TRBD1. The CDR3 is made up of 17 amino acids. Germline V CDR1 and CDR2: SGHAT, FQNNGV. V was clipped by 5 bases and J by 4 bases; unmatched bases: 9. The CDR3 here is CASSHSGTGGITGELFF. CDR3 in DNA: TGTGCCAGCAGCCATTCCGGGACAGGGGGAATCACCGGGGAGCTGTTTTTT.

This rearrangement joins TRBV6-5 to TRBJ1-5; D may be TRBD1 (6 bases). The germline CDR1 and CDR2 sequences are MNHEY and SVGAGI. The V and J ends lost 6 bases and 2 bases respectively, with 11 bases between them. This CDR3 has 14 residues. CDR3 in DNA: TGTGCCAGCAGCCCAGGGGTTGGCAATCAGCCCCAGCATTTT. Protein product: CASSPGVGNQPQHF.